This is a list of T cell receptor beta chains from one sample in a study of human T cells and chemical hapten exposure. MiXCR, run by TCRdb on the RACE reads, gives a single entry per CDR3 protein. The repertoire holds 95,000 to 150,000 distinct CDR3 sequences, with about 13% as singletons. Here the sequenced sample was whole blood, taken in connection with sensitization to the hapten diphenylcyclopropenone (DPC). These receptors were obtained from a woman aged 18-29 years with alopecia areata. Some clones in this sample may be carry-over from other donors' samples. The CDR3 runs from the conserved cysteine through the conserved F or W. Fields, in order: V gene, J gene, CDR3 protein.

v_gene: TRBV18
j_gene: TRBJ1-1
CDR3aa: CASSPGVGGEAFF

v_gene: TRBV10-1
j_gene: TRBJ1-1
CDR3aa: CASSESRDSGRTEAFF

v_gene: TRBV20-1
j_gene: TRBJ1-1
CDR3aa: CSARGTEAFF

v_gene: TRBV7-9
j_gene: TRBJ2-1
CDR3aa: CATRGTNNEQFF

v_gene: TRBV29-1
j_gene: TRBJ2-7
CDR3aa: CSVAANYEQYF

v_gene: TRBV11-2
j_gene: TRBJ1-3
CDR3aa: CASRLKAVAGNTIYF

v_gene: TRBV2
j_gene: TRBJ2-7
CDR3aa: CVSTDSGTYEQYF

v_gene: TRBV6-2/TRBV6-3
j_gene: TRBJ2-2
CDR3aa: CASRPPGVLGLGELFF

v_gene: TRBV28
j_gene: TRBJ2-5
CDR3aa: CASSHNRGPETQYF

v_gene: TRBV7-2
j_gene: TRBJ2-7
CDR3aa: CASSPGRTQSYEQYF

v_gene: TRBV25-1
j_gene: TRBJ2-5
CDR3aa: CATSGRELQETQYF